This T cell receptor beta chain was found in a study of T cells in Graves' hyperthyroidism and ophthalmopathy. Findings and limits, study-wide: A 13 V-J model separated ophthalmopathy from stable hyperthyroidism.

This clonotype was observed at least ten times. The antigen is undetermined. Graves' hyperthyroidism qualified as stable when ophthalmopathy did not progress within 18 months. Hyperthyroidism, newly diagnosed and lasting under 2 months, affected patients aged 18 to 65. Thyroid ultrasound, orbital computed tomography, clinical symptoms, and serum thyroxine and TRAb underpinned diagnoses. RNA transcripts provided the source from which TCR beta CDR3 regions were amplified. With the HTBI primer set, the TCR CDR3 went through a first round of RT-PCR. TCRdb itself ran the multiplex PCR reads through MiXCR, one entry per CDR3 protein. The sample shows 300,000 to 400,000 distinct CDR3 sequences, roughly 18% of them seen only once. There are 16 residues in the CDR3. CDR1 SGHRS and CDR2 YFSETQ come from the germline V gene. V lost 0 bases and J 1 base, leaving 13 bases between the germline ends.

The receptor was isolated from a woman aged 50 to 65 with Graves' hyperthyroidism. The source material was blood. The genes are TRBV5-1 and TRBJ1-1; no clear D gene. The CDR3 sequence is CASSLGRGLPNTEAFF. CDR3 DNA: TGCGCCAGCAGCTTGGGCCGAGGTTTACCGAACACTGAAGCTTTCTTT.